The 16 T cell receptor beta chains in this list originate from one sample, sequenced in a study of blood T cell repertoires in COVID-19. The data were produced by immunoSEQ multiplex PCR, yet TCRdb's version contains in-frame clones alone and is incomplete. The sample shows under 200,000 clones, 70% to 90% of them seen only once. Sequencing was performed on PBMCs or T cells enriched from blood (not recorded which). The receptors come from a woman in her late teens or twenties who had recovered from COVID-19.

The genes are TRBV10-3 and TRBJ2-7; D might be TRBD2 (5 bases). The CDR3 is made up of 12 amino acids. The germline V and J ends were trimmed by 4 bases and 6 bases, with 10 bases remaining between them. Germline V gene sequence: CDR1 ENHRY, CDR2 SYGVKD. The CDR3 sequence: CAISGTLGEQYF. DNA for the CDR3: TGTGCCATCAGTGGAACACTAGGCGAGCAGTACTTC.

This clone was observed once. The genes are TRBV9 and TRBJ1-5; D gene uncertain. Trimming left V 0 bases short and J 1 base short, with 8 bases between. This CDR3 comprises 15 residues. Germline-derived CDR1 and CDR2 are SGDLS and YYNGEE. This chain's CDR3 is CASSVGAVSNQPQHF. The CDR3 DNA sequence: TGTGCCAGCAGCGTAGGCGCGGTGAGCAATCAGCCCCAGCATTTT.

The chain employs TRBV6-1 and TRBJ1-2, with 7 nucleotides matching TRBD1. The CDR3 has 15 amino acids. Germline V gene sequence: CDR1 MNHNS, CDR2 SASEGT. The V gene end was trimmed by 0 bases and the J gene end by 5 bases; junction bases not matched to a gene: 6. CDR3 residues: CASSEAGTAPYGYTF. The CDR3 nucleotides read TGTGCCAGCAGTGAAGCCGGGACAGCTCCTTATGGCTACACCTTC.

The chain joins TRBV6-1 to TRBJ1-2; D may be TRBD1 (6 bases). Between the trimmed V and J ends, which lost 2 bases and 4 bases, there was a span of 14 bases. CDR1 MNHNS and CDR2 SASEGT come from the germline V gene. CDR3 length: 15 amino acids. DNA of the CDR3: TGTGCCAGCAGTGAATTGTGGGGGCCAGCCTATGGCTACACCTTC. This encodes CASSELWGPAYGYTF.

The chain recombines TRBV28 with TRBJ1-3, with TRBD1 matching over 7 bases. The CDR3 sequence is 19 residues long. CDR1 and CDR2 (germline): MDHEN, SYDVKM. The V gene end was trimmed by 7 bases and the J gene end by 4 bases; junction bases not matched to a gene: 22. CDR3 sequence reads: CASKHVQDRTNRVGNTIYF. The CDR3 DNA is TGTGCCAGCAAACACGTCCAGGACAGGACTAATAGGGTGGGAAACACCATATATTTT.

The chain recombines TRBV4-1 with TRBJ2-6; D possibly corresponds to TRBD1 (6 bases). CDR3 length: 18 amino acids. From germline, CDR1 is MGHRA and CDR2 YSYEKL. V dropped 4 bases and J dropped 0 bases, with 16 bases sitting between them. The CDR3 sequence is CASSRNRVGNSGANVLTF. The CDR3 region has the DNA TGCGCCAGCAGCCGAAACAGGGTGGGAAACTCTGGGGCCAACGTCCTGACTTTC.

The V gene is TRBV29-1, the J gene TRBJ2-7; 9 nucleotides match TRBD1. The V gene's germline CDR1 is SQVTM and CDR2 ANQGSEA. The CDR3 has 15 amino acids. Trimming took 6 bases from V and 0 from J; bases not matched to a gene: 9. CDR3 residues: CSVRLGTGNSYEQYF. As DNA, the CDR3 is TGCAGCGTGAGACTCGGGACAGGGAACTCCTACGAGCAGTACTTC.

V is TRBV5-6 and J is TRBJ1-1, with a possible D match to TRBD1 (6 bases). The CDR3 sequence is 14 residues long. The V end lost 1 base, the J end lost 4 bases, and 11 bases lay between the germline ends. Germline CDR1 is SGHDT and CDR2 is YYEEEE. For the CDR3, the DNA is TGTGCCAGCAGCTTGACAGGGATCGTCACTGAAGCTTTCTTT. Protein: CASSLTGIVTEAFF.

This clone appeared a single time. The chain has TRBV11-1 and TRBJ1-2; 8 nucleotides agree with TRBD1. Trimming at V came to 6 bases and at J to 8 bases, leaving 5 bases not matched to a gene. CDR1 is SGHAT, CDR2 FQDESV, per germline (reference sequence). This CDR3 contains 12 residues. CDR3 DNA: TGTGCCAGCAGGGACAGGGATAGCGGCTACACCTTC. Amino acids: CASRDRDSGYTF.

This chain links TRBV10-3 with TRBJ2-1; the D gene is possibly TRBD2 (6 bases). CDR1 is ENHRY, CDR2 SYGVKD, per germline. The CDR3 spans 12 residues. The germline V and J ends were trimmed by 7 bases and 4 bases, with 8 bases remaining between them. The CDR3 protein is CAIKEGYNEQFF. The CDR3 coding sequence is TGTGCCATCAAGGAGGGGTACAATGAGCAGTTCTTC.

The CDR3 spells CASWDRGRAPLHF. DNA of the CDR3: TGTGCCAGTTGGGACAGGGGTCGTGCACCCCTCCACTTT. The V gene is TRBV19, the J gene TRBJ1-6, with 10 bases fitting TRBD1. CDR3 length: 13 residues. Germline CDR1 and CDR2: LNHDA and SQIVND (reference sequence). The V gene end was trimmed by 8 bases and the J gene end by 11 bases; junction bases not matched to a gene: 6.

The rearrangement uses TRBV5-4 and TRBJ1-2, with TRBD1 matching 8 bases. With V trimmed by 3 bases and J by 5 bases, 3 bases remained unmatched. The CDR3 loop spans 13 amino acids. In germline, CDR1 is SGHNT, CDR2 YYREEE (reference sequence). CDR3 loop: CASSSRQGYGYTF. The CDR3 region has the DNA TGTGCCAGCAGCTCCCGACAGGGGTATGGCTACACCTTC.

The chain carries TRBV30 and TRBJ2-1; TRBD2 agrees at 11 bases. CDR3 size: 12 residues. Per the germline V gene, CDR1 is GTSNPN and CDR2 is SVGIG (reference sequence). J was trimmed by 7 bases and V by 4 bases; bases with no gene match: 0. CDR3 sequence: CAWTSGGNEQFF. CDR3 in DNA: TGTGCCTGGACTAGCGGGGGGAATGAGCAGTTCTTC.

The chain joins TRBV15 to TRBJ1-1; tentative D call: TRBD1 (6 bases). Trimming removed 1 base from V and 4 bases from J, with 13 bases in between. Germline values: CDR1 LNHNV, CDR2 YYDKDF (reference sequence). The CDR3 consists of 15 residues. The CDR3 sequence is CATSRGGPVSTEAFF. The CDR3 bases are TGTGCCACCAGCAGAGGGGGGCCCGTATCCACTGAAGCTTTCTTT.

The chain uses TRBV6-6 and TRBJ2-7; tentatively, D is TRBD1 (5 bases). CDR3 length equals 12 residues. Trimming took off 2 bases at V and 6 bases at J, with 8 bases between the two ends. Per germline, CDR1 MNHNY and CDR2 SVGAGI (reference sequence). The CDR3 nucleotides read TGTGCCAGCAGTTACCAGGGATTCGAGCAGTACTTC. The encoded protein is CASSYQGFEQYF.

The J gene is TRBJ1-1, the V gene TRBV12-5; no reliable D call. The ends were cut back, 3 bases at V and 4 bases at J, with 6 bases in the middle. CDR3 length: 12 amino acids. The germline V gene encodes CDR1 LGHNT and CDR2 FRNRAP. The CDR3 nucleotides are TGTGCTAGTGGTTTTCGGTCCACTGAAGCTTTCTTT. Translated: CASGFRSTEAFF.